Listed below are T cell receptor beta chains from one sample, sequenced in a study of blood T cells in healthy people across ages. Each CDR3 protein is one row after TCRdb ran MiXCR on the 5' RACE reads. This table holds over 1.5 million distinct CDR3 sequences, roughly 49% found once. Source material: blood. Receptors originate from a woman aged 40-49 years in good health. Each CDR3 is given with its conserved first and last residue. The D gene is left open where the match is weak. Clone size appears in some rows only: once, few, many, or a class for an expanded clone.

v_gene: TRBV7-2; len: 18; d_gene: TRBD1; j_gene: TRBJ2-1; abundance: few; CDR3nt: TGTGCCAGCAGCCCCCGTCCCGGGACAGGGATCAACAGGAATGAGCAGTTCTTC; CDR3aa: CASSPRPGTGINRNEQFF
v_gene: TRBV12-5; len: 12; d_gene: TRBD1; j_gene: TRBJ2-7; abundance: .; CDR3nt: TGTGCTAGTGCCAACAGGGGCTACGAGCAGTACTTC; CDR3aa: CASANRGYEQYF
v_gene: TRBV28; len: 14; d_gene: TRBD2; j_gene: TRBJ2-5; abundance: few; CDR3nt: TGTGCCAGCCTCGGACAGAGCGGGGGAGAGACCCAGTACTTC; CDR3aa: CASLGQSGGETQYF
v_gene: TRBV4-1; len: 16; d_gene: .; j_gene: TRBJ1-5; abundance: .; CDR3nt: TGCGCCAGCAGCCAAAAGGACAGTGCTAGCAATCAGCCCCAGCATTTT; CDR3aa: CASSQKDSASNQPQHF
v_gene: TRBV2; len: 12; d_gene: .; j_gene: TRBJ2-1; abundance: .; CDR3nt: TGTGCCAGCAGTGATTCCGTCTATGAGCAGTTCTTC; CDR3aa: CASSDSVYEQFF
v_gene: TRBV9; len: 15; d_gene: .; j_gene: TRBJ1-2; abundance: few; CDR3nt: TGTGCCAGCAGCGTAGATCTACAGGTTCTAGGTGGCTACACCTTC; CDR3aa: CASSVDLQVLGGYTF
v_gene: TRBV6-5; len: 16; d_gene: TRBD2; j_gene: TRBJ2-3; abundance: .; CDR3nt: TGTGCCAGCATGACAGGACTAGCGGGATTAACAGATACGCAGTATTTT; CDR3aa: CASMTGLAGLTDTQYF
v_gene: TRBV7-2; len: 13; d_gene: .; j_gene: TRBJ2-4; abundance: .; CDR3nt: TGTGCCATAGAACAGGTCCCATCCGGCGAGCGGTACTTC; CDR3aa: CAIEQVPSGERYF
v_gene: TRBV7-9; len: 15; d_gene: TRBD1; j_gene: TRBJ1-2; abundance: few; CDR3nt: TGTGCCAGCAGCTTGGGACAGGGGGCGAGGTATGGCTACACCTTC; CDR3aa: CASSLGQGARYGYTF
v_gene: TRBV4-1; len: 14; d_gene: TRBD1; j_gene: TRBJ1-2; abundance: few; CDR3nt: TGCGCCAGCAGCCGAACCGACAGGGGGTCGAGCTACACCTTC; CDR3aa: CASSRTDRGSSYTF
v_gene: TRBV12-3/TRBV12-4; len: 16; d_gene: .; j_gene: TRBJ2-3; abundance: once; CDR3nt: TGTGCCAGCAGTTTAGCGCCGCTTTGGGGCTCAGATACGCAGTATTTT; CDR3aa: CASSLAPLWGSDTQYF
v_gene: TRBV29-1; len: 15; d_gene: .; j_gene: TRBJ2-5; abundance: few; CDR3nt: TGCAGCGTTCGGTTTGGAGGAGGGCCCCAAGAGACCCAGTACTTC; CDR3aa: CSVRFGGGPQETQYF
v_gene: TRBV10-3; len: 15; d_gene: TRBD2; j_gene: TRBJ2-7; abundance: few; CDR3nt: TGTGCCATCAGTGGGGGGACTAGCGGGGGATACGAGCAGTACTTC; CDR3aa: CAISGGTSGGYEQYF
v_gene: TRBV11-2; len: 14; d_gene: .; j_gene: TRBJ2-5; abundance: .; CDR3nt: TGTGCCAGCAGCTTAGTCGTGGGCAGGGAGACCCAGTACTTC; CDR3aa: CASSLVVGRETQYF
v_gene: TRBV6-1; len: 11; d_gene: .; j_gene: TRBJ2-7; abundance: few; CDR3nt: TGTGCCAGCAGTGGAGGACCCGAGCAGTACTTC; CDR3aa: CASSGGPEQYF
v_gene: TRBV4-2; len: 16; d_gene: TRBD1; j_gene: TRBJ1-1; abundance: .; CDR3nt: TGTGCCAGCAGCCAAGATGGGGCAGGGGGCGTCCCTGAAGCTTTCTTT; CDR3aa: CASSQDGAGGVPEAFF
v_gene: TRBV4-1; len: 11; d_gene: TRBD1; j_gene: TRBJ2-1; abundance: .; CDR3nt: TGCGCCAGCAGCCCGGGGACAGGGCAGTTCTTC; CDR3aa: CASSPGTGQFF
v_gene: TRBV29-1; len: 11; d_gene: .; j_gene: TRBJ2-3; abundance: .; CDR3nt: TGCAGCGTTTTAGAGGAAGTAGCGAGGTATTTT; CDR3aa: CSVLEEVARYF
v_gene: TRBV2; len: 14; d_gene: .; j_gene: TRBJ2-7; abundance: .; CDR3nt: TGTGCCAGCAGTGAAGCGCTTGGGTTGTACGAGCAGTACTTC; CDR3aa: CASSEALGLYEQYF
v_gene: TRBV29-1; len: 14; d_gene: TRBD1; j_gene: TRBJ2-3; abundance: .; CDR3nt: TGCAGCGGAGCCGGGACAGAAGACACAGATACGCAGTATTTT; CDR3aa: CSGAGTEDTDTQYF
v_gene: TRBV7-2; len: 14; d_gene: .; j_gene: TRBJ2-7; abundance: few; CDR3nt: TGTGCTAGCAGCCCCCCAGGCTATCACTACGAGCAGTACTTC; CDR3aa: CASSPPGYHYEQYF
v_gene: TRBV10-3; len: 14; d_gene: .; j_gene: TRBJ1-1; abundance: once; CDR3nt: TGTGCCATCAGTGGAAAAGGGGGGCGAACTGAAGCTTTCTTT; CDR3aa: CAISGKGGRTEAFF
v_gene: TRBV12-3/TRBV12-4; len: 14; d_gene: .; j_gene: TRBJ2-4; abundance: .; CDR3nt: TGTGCCAGCAGTCCCCTTCCGGTCGGAAACATTCAGTACTTC; CDR3aa: CASSPLPVGNIQYF
v_gene: TRBV7-2; len: 11; d_gene: TRBD2; j_gene: TRBJ2-1; abundance: few; CDR3nt: TGTGCCAGCAGCCGGGACTATAAGCAGTTCTTC; CDR3aa: CASSRDYKQFF
v_gene: TRBV12-3/TRBV12-4; len: 14; d_gene: .; j_gene: TRBJ1-1; abundance: .; CDR3nt: TGTGCCACCAAACGACATAAGGTCGTCACTGAAGCTTTCTTT; CDR3aa: CATKRHKVVTEAFF
v_gene: TRBV28; len: 13; d_gene: TRBD1; j_gene: TRBJ1-4; abundance: .; CDR3nt: TGTGCCAGCACCCCGGGACAGGTCGAAAAACTGTTTTTT; CDR3aa: CASTPGQVEKLFF
v_gene: TRBV28; len: 14; d_gene: .; j_gene: TRBJ2-1; abundance: few; CDR3nt: TGTGCCAGCACCCAAGGACAGTTCTACAATGAGCAGTTCTTC; CDR3aa: CASTQGQFYNEQFF
v_gene: TRBV5-5; len: 15; d_gene: .; j_gene: TRBJ2-3; abundance: .; CDR3nt: TGTGCCAGCAGCTTAGCTAGCGTTGATTCAGATACGCAGTATTTT; CDR3aa: CASSLASVDSDTQYF
v_gene: TRBV6-1; len: 15; d_gene: TRBD1; j_gene: TRBJ2-1; abundance: .; CDR3nt: TGTGCCAGCAGTGCCCCCGGGACAGGGGTTTTGGAGCAGTTCTTC; CDR3aa: CASSAPGTGVLEQFF
v_gene: TRBV12-3/TRBV12-4; len: 13; d_gene: .; j_gene: TRBJ2-3; abundance: few; CDR3nt: TGTGCCAGCATCGCGGGTAGTGGGGATACGCAGTATTTT; CDR3aa: CASIAGSGDTQYF
v_gene: TRBV5-1; len: 18; d_gene: .; j_gene: TRBJ1-1; abundance: .; CDR3nt: TGCGCCAGCAGCTCTCCGGCTGGGTCAGGGTGGCCGTACACTGAAGCTTTCTTT; CDR3aa: CASSSPAGSGWPYTEAFF
v_gene: TRBV4-2; len: 17; d_gene: .; j_gene: TRBJ2-1; abundance: few; CDR3nt: TGTGCCAGCAGCCGGCATGAGAGGGGGAGCTCCTACAATGAGCAGTTCTTC; CDR3aa: CASSRHERGSSYNEQFF
v_gene: TRBV7-2; len: 15; d_gene: TRBD2; j_gene: TRBJ2-3; abundance: .; CDR3nt: TGTGCCAGCAGCTTAGATAGCGGGGCGGCAGATACGCAGTATTTT; CDR3aa: CASSLDSGAADTQYF
v_gene: TRBV13; len: 16; d_gene: TRBD2; j_gene: TRBJ2-7; abundance: few; CDR3nt: TGTGCCAGCAGCTCCCGTCCAGGAGCGGGGGCCTACGAGCAGTACTTC; CDR3aa: CASSSRPGAGAYEQYF
v_gene: TRBV6-5; len: 14; d_gene: .; j_gene: TRBJ2-7; abundance: few; CDR3nt: TGTGCCAGCAGTTACGGCGACACCTCCTACGAGCAGTACTTC; CDR3aa: CASSYGDTSYEQYF
v_gene: TRBV7-9; len: 18; d_gene: .; j_gene: TRBJ2-6; abundance: many; CDR3nt: TGTGCCAGCAGCTCGCCGGGACTCTGGAGCTCTGGGGCCAACGTCCTGACTTTC; CDR3aa: CASSSPGLWSSGANVLTF
v_gene: TRBV5-1; len: 16; d_gene: .; j_gene: TRBJ2-3; abundance: .; CDR3nt: TGCGCCAGCACCACGGCCGGGACACCAAACACAGATACGCAGTATTTT; CDR3aa: CASTTAGTPNTDTQYF